The rows below give T cell receptor beta chains drawn from one sample of a study of Graves' ophthalmopathy and Graves' hyperthyroidism. Each CDR3 protein gets one entry after TCRdb re-called the multiplex PCR reads with MiXCR. The sample yields 400,000 to 450,000 distinct CDR3 sequences, around 21% seen once. Sequenced: peripheral blood. Receptors were obtained from a woman between 18 and 29 years old with stable Graves' hyperthyroidism. The CDR3 runs from the conserved cysteine through the conserved F or W. A D gene is named only where the DNA matches it firmly. Not all rows give a size; the values are once, few, many and, for expanded clones, a class.

j_call clone_size v_call d_call cdr3_aa cdr3_nt
TRBJ2-7 many TRBV27 TRBD2 CASRGLAGFAYEQYF TGTGCCAGCAGGGGACTAGCGGGATTCGCCTACGAGCAGTACTTC
TRBJ1-2 many TRBV7-2 . CASSSIRGGYTF TGTGCCAGCAGCTCGATTAGGGGTGGCTACACCTTC
TRBJ1-1 many TRBV7-2 . CASSPNHDTEAFF TGTGCCAGCAGCCCAAATCACGACACTGAAGCTTTCTTT
TRBJ2-5 many TRBV29-1 . CSTGQQETQYF TGCAGCACCGGACAGCAAGAGACCCAGTACTTC
TRBJ2-7 . TRBV18 . CASSPSIGVPSNEQYF TGTGCCAGCTCACCATCCATCGGCGTTCCTAGCAACGAGCAGTACTTC
TRBJ2-7 many TRBV10-3 TRBD2 CAISPGTSADEQYF TGTGCCATCAGTCCCGGGACTAGCGCGGACGAGCAGTACTTC
TRBJ2-5 many TRBV18 . CASSPGQGQETQCF TGTGCCAGCTCACCAGGCCAGGGCCAAGAGACCCAGTGCTTC
TRBJ2-2 many TRBV5-1 . CASSLGLSRSENTGELFF TGCGCCAGCAGCTTGGGACTTTCGCGGAGCGAGAACACCGGGGAGCTGTTTTTT
TRBJ2-7 many TRBV9 . CASSPRAGRVYEQYF TGTGCCAGCAGCCCCCGGGCTGGGCGTGTCTACGAGCAGTACTTC
TRBJ2-7 . TRBV12-3/TRBV12-4 . CASSASLGVHEQYF TGTGCCAGCAGTGCGTCGTTGGGGGTCCACGAGCAGTACTTC
TRBJ1-6 . TRBV12-3/TRBV12-4 . CASRNRVMSYNSPLHF TGTGCCAGCAGAAACAGGGTTATGTCCTATAATTCACCCCTCCACTTT
TRBJ2-4 . TRBV6-1 . CASSLSGLGNIKYF TGTGCCAGCAGTCTTAGCGGTCTGGGGAACATTAAGTACTTC
TRBJ1-1 many TRBV7-9 . CASSLGRGLNTEAFF TGTGCCAGCAGCTTAGGCAGGGGTTTGAACACTGAAGCTTTCTTT
TRBJ1-2 many TRBV7-2 . CASSLARRANYGYTF TGTGCCAGCAGCTTGGCCCGGCGTGCTAACTATGGCTACACCTTC
TRBJ2-2 . TRBV13 . CASSTETGGELFF TGTGCCAGCAGCACCGAGACAGGCGGGGAGCTGTTTTTT
TRBJ1-2 many TRBV14 TRBD1 CASSPTRPSSRGDNYGYTF TGTGCCAGCAGCCCGACAAGGCCCTCCAGCAGGGGGGACAACTATGGCTACACCTTC
TRBJ2-2 many TRBV19 . CASSTRSAVDGELFF TGTGCCAGTAGTACCAGATCGGCGGTAGACGGGGAGCTGTTTTTT
TRBJ1-1 many TRBV7-2 . CASRSQNLNTEAFF TGTGCCAGCCGCTCACAGAATTTGAACACTGAAGCTTTCTTT
TRBJ2-7 many TRBV27 . CASKKVNSYEQYF TGTGCCAGCAAGAAGGTGAACTCCTACGAGCAGTACTTC
TRBJ2-7 many TRBV11-2 TRBD2 CASSFSGSSYEQYF TGTGCCAGCAGCTTTAGCGGGAGCTCCTACGAGCAGTACTTC
TRBJ1-2 . TRBV29-1 . CSVIGGSYGYTF TGCAGCGTCATAGGGGGGTCCTATGGCTACACCTTC
TRBJ2-5 many TRBV6-2/TRBV6-3 . CASSYSRGPPQETQYF TGTGCCAGCAGTTACTCCAGGGGACCCCCCCAAGAGACCCAGTACTTC
TRBJ2-7 few TRBV6-5 TRBD1 CASSYSKGTGAYEQYF TGTGCCAGCAGTTACTCGAAAGGGACAGGGGCCTACGAGCAGTACTTC
TRBJ2-7 many TRBV5-1 . CASSLDGTSYEQYF TGCGCCAGCAGCTTGGATGGAACTTCCTACGAGCAGTACTTC
TRBJ2-5 . TRBV6-2/TRBV6-3 . CASTTPAWGRETQYF TGTGCCAGCACGACCCCCGCGTGGGGGCGGGAGACTCAGTACTTC
TRBJ2-7 many TRBV7-9 . CASSFLLGGGLKYF TGTGCCAGCAGCTTCCTCCTCGGTGGCGGACTTAAGTACTTC
TRBJ2-2 . TRBV20-1 . CSAKGPAAGELFF TGCAGTGCCAAGGGCCCGGCGGCCGGGGAGCTGTTTTTT
TRBJ2-2 . TRBV7-3 TRBD2 CASSKGGINTGELFF TGTGCCAGCAGCAAGGGAGGGATAAACACCGGGGAGCTGTTTTTT
TRBJ2-5 . TRBV3-1 . CASSQGPFQETQYF TGTGCCAGCAGCCAGGGTCCATTCCAAGAGACCCAGTACTTC
TRBJ2-7 many TRBV6-1 TRBD1 CASRRGLDIPRGEQYF TGTGCCAGCAGAAGGGGGCTCGACATACCGCGCGGGGAGCAGTACTTC
TRBJ2-7 many TRBV10-3 . CAISEARGLSGEQYF TGTGCCATCAGTGAGGCCAGGGGACTTTCGGGCGAGCAGTACTTC
TRBJ2-7 many TRBV2 TRBD2 CASREAGAYEQYF TGTGCCAGCAGGGAAGCGGGGGCCTACGAGCAGTACTTC
TRBJ2-7 many TRBV11-2 TRBD2 CASSPTSGRARNEQYF TGTGCCAGCAGCCCAACTAGCGGGAGGGCCCGTAACGAGCAGTACTTC
TRBJ2-5 few TRBV12-3/TRBV12-4 . CASSPTTPRFVETQYF TGTGCCAGCAGTCCGACTACCCCCCGTTTCGTGGAGACCCAGTACTTC
TRBJ1-2 many TRBV9 . CASSVAQTGPNYGYTF TGTGCCAGCAGCGTAGCCCAAACAGGCCCAAACTATGGCTACACCTTC
TRBJ2-5 many TRBV11-2 TRBD1 CASRGTGRETQYF TGTGCCAGCAGGGGGACAGGGCGGGAGACCCAGTACTTC
TRBJ1-1 many TRBV20-1 . CSARDMGGTEAFF TGCAGTGCTAGAGATATGGGGGGAACTGAAGCTTTCTTT